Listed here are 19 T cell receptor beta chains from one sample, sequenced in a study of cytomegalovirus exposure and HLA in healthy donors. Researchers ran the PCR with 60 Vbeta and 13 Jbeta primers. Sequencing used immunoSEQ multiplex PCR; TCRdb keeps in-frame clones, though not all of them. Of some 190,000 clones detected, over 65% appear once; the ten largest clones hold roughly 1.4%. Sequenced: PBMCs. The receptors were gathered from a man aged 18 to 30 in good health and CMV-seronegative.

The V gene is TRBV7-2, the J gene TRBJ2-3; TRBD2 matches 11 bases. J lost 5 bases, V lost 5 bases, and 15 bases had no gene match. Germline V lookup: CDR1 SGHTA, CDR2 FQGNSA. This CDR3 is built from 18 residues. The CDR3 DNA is TGTGCCAGCAGCCCCAATCGACTAGCGGGGCTCCAGGGAGATACGCAGTATTTT. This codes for CASSPNRLAGLQGDTQYF.

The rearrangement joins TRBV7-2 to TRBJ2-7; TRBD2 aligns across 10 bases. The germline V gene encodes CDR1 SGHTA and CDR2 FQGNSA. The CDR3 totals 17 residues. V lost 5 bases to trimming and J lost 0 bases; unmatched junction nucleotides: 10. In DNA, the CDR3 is TGTGCCAGCAGCCTTGCCGGGACTAGCGTGAGCTCCTACGAGCAGTACTTC. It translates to CASSLAGTSVSSYEQYF.

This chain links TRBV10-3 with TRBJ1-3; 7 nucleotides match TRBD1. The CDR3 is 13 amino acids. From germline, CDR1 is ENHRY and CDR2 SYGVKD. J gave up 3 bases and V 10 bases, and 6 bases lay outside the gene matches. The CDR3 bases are TGTGCCAATTCCGGGACAGTTGGAAACACCATATATTTT. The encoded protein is CANSGTVGNTIYF.

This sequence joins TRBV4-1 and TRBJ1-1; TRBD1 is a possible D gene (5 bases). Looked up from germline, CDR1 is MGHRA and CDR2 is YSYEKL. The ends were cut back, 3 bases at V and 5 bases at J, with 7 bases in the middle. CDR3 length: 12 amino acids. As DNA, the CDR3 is TGCGCCAGCAGCCATGGGGGGACTGAAGCTTTCTTT. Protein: CASSHGGTEAFF.

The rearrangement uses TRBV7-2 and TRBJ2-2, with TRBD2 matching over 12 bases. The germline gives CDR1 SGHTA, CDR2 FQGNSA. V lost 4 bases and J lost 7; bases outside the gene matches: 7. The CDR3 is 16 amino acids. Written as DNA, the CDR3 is TGTGCCAGCAGCTGGGCTAGCGGGAGGGCTGGCGGGGAGCTGTTTTTT. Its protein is CASSWASGRAGGELFF.

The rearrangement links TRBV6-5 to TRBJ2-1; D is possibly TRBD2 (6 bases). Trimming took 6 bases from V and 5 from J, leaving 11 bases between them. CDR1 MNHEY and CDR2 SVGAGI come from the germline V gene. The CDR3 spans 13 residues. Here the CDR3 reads CASSHGGNNEQFF. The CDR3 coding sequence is TGTGCCAGCAGCCACGGGGGAAACAATGAGCAGTTCTTC.

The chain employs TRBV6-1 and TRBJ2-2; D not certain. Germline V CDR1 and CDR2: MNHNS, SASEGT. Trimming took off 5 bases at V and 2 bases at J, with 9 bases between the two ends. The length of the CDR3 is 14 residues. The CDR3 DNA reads TGTGCCAGCAGTACCGACTCCAACACCGGGGAGCTGTTTTTT. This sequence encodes CASSTDSNTGELFF.

The CDR3 is CASRQAPGTEAFF. CDR3 in DNA: TGTGCCAGCAGGCAGGCGCCGGGAACTGAAGCTTTCTTT. This chain connects TRBV11-3 to TRBJ1-1; no reliable D call. CDR1 is SGHNT and CDR2 is YENEEA in the germline V gene. The V end lost 6 bases, the J end lost 5 bases, and 13 bases lay between the germline ends. The length of the CDR3 is 13 residues.

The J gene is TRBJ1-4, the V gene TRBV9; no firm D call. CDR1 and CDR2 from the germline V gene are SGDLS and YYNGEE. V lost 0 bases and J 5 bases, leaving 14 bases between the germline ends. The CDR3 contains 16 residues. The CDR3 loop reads CASSVGMIGPNEKLFF. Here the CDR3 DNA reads TGTGCCAGCAGCGTAGGAATGATTGGGCCGAATGAAAAACTGTTTTTT.

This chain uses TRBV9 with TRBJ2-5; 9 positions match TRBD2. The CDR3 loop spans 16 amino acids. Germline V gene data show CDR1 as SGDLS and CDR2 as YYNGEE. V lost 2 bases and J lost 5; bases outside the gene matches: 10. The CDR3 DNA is TGTGCCAGCAGCGTCTTCCTAGCGGGGTCCCGGGAGACCCAGTACTTC. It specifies CASSVFLAGSRETQYF.

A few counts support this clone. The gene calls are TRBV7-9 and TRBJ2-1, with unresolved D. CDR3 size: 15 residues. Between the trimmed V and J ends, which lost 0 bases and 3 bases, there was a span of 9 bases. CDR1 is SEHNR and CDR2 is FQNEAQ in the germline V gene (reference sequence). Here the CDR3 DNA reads TGTGCCAGCAGCTTAGCGAACCCTAACTACAATGAGCAGTTCTTC. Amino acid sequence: CASSLANPNYNEQFF.

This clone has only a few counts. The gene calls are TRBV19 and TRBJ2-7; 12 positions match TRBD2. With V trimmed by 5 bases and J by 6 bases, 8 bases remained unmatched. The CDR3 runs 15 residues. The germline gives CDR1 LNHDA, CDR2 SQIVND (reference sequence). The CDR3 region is CASSPRTSGVSEQYF. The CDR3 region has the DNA TGTGCCAGTAGTCCCCGGACTAGCGGGGTTTCCGAGCAGTACTTC.

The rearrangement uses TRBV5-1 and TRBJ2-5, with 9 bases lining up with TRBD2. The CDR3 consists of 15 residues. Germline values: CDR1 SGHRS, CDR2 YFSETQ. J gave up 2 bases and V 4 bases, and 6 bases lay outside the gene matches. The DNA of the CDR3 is TGCGCCAGCAGCGGGGGCGGGAGGGGGCAAGAGACCCAGTACTTC. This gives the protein CASSGGGRGQETQYF.

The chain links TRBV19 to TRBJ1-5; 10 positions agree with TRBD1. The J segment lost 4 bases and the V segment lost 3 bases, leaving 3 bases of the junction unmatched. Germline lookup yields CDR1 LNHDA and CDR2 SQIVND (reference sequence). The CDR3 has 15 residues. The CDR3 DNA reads TGTGCCAGTAGTATTGGACAGGGGGATAATCAGCCCCAGCATTTT. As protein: CASSIGQGDNQPQHF.

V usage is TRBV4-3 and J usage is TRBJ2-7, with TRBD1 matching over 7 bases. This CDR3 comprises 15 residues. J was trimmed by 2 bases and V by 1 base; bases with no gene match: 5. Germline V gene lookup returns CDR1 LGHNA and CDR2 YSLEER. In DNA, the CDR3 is TGCGCCAGCAGCCAAGGCACAGGGGAACCCTACGAGCAGTACTTC. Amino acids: CASSQGTGEPYEQYF.

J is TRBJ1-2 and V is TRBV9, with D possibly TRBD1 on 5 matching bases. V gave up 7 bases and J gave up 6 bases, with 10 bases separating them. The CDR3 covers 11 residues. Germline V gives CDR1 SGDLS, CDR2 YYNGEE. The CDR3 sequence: CASLGGDGYTF. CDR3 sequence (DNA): TGTGCCAGCCTTGGAGGGGATGGCTACACCTTC.

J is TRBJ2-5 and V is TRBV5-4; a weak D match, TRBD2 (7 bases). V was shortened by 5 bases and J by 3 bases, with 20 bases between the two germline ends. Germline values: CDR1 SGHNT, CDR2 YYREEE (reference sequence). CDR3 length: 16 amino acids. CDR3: CASRSDRGAGEETQYF. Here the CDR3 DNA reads TGTGCCAGCAGGTCAGACCGGGGGGCCGGGGAAGAGACCCAGTACTTC. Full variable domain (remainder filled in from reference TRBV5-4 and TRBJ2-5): ETGVTQSPTHLIKTRGQQVTLRCSSQSGHNTVSWYQQALGQGPQFIFQYYREEENGRGNFPPRFSGLQFPNYSSELNVNALELDDSALYLCASRSDRGAGEETQYFGPGTRLLVL.

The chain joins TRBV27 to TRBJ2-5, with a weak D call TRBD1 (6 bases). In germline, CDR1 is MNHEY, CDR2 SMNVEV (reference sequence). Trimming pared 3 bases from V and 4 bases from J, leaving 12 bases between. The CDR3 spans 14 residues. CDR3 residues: CASSFQGQIETQYF. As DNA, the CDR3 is TGTGCCAGCAGTTTCCAAGGACAGATAGAGACCCAGTACTTC.

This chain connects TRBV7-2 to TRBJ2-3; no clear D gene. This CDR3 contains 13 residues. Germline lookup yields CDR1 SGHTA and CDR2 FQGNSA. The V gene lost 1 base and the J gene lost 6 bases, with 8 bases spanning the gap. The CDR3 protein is CASSLGAPDTQYF. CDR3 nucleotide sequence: TGTGCCAGCAGCTTAGGGGCGCCGGATACGCAGTATTTT.